Listed below are T cell receptor beta chains from one sample, sequenced in a study of blood T cell repertoires in COVID-19. TCRdb keeps only in-frame clones here, not all; method: immunoSEQ multiplex PCR. The sample carries about 250,000 clones, 65% to 90% recorded once. The sequenced sample was PBMCs or T cells enriched from blood (not recorded which). These receptors were obtained from a man aged 18 to 30 who had recovered from COVID-19. Each CDR3 is given with its conserved first and last residue. The D gene is left open where the match is weak. Size tells how often a clone was seen (once, few, many) or the class of an expanded clone, and some rows leave it out.

j_call v_call clone_size d_call cdr3_nt cdr3_aa
TRBJ2-1 TRBV5-1 . TRBD2 TGCGCCAGCAGCCCTGGGACTAGCGGCAATGAGCAGTTCTTC CASSPGTSGNEQFF
TRBJ1-1 TRBV2 . . TGTGCCAGCAGTACACACACTGAAGCTTTCTTT CASSTHTEAFF
TRBJ2-1 TRBV7-6 once TRBD1 TGTGCCAGCAGCTCGTCCGGGACAGGGTACAATGAGCAGTTCTTC CASSSSGTGYNEQFF
TRBJ2-4 TRBV30 . . TGTGCCGGGGGGACAAACCTAGCCAAAAACATTCAGTACTTC CAGGTNLAKNIQYF
TRBJ2-1 TRBV3-1/TRBV3-2 . . TGTGCCAGCAGCCAAGTAGGAGCGGGCTCCTACAATGAGCAGTTCTTC CASSQVGAGSYNEQFF
TRBJ2-1 TRBV11-2 . TRBD1 TGTGCCAGCAAACTAAGCAGGGGGTCCTACAATGAGCAGTTCTTC CASKLSRGSYNEQFF
TRBJ2-3 TRBV5-1 . TRBD1 TGCGCCAGCAGGGGATCCGGGACAGGGGGTGTTCTTGACACAGATACGCAGTATTTT CASRGSGTGGVLDTDTQYF
TRBJ1-1 TRBV7-9 few TRBD1 TGTGCCAGCAGCCCGGGACAGGGGTGGAACACTGAAGCTTTCTTT CASSPGQGWNTEAFF
TRBJ1-5 TRBV27 once . TGTGCCAGCAGTTTACGGGGAGTCAATCAGCCCCAGCATTTT CASSLRGVNQPQHF
TRBJ1-3 TRBV30 once . TGTGCCTGGAGCGGTATAGGAGGATCGCCAAACACCATATATTTT CAWSGIGGSPNTIYF
TRBJ1-3 TRBV7-2 . . TGTGCCAGCAGCCCGCGGGGCGGCGGAAACACCATATATTTT CASSPRGGGNTIYF
TRBJ1-2 TRBV18 . . TGTGCCAGCTCACCAGCGGGCCAGCAGTATGGCTACACCTTC CASSPAGQQYGYTF